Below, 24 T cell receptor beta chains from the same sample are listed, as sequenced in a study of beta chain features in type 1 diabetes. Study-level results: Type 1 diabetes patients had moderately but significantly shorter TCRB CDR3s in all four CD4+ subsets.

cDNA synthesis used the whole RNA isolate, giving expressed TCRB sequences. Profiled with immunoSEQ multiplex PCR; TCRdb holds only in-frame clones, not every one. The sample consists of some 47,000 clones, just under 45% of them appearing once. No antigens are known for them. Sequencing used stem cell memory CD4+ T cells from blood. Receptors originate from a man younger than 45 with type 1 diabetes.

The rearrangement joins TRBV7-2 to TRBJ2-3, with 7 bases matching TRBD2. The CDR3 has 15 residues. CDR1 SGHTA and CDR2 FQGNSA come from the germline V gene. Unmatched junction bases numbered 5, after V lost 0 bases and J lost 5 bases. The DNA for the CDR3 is TGTGCCAGCAGCTTAGCAGGGACTACCCTAGATACGCAGTATTTT. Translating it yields CASSLAGTTLDTQYF.

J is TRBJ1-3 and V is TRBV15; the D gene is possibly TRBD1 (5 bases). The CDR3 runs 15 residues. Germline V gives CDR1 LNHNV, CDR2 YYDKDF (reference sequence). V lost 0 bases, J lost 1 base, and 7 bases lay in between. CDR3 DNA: TGTGCCACCAGCAGAGATCAGGGATCTGGAAACACCATATATTTT. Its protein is CATSRDQGSGNTIYF.

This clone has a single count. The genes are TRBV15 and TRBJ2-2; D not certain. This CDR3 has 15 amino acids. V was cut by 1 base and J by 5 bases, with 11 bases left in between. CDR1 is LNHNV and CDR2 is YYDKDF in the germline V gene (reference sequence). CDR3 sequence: CATSRGARLTGELFF. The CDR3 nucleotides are TGTGCCACCAGCAGAGGGGCCAGGCTTACCGGGGAGCTGTTTTTT.

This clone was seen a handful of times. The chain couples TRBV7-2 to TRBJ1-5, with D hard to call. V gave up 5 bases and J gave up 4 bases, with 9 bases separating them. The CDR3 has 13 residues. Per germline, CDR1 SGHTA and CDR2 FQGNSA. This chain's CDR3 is CASSTGSNQPQHF. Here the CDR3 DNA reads TGTGCCAGCAGCACGGGATCAAATCAGCCCCAGCATTTT. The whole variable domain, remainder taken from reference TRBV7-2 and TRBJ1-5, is GAGVSQSPSNKVTEKGKDVELRCDPISGHTALYWYRQSLGQGLEFLIYFQGNSAPDKSGLPSDRFSAERTGGSVSTLTIQRTQQEDSAVYLCASSTGSNQPQHFGDGTRLSIL.

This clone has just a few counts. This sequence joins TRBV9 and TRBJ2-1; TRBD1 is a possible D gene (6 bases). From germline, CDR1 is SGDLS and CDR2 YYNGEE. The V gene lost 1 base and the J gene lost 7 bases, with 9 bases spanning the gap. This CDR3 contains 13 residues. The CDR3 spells CASSVSTGNEQFF. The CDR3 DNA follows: TGTGCCAGCAGCGTAAGTACAGGGAATGAGCAGTTCTTC. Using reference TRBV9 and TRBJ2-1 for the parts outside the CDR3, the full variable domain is DSGVTQTPKHLITATGQRVTLRCSPRSGDLSVYWYQQSLDQGLQFLIQYYNGEERAKGNILERFSAQQFPDLHSELNLSSLELGDSALYFCASSVSTGNEQFFGPGTRLTVL.

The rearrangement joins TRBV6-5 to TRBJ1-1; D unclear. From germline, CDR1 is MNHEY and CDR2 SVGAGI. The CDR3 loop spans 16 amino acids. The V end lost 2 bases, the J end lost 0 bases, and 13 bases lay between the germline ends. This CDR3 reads CASSYRGLPMNTEAFF. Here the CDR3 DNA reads TGTGCCAGCAGTTACAGAGGGTTACCCATGAACACTGAAGCTTTCTTT.

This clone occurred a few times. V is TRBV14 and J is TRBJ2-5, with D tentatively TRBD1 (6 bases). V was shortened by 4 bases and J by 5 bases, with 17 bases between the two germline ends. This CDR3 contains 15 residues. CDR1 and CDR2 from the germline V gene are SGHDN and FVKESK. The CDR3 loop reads CASSPLTGTLETQYF. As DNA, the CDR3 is TGTGCCAGCAGCCCCCTTACGGGGACACTGGAGACCCAGTACTTC.

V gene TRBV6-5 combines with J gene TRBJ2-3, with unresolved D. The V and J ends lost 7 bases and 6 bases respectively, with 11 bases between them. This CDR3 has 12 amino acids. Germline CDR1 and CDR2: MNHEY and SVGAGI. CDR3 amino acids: CASTSTPDTQYF. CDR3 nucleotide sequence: TGTGCCAGCACAAGCACGCCGGATACGCAGTATTTT.

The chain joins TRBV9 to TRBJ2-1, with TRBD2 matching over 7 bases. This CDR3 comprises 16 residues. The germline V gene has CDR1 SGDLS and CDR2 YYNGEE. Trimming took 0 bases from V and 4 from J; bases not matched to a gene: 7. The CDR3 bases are TGTGCCAGCAGCGTAGGAGGGAGGGCCTTTTACAATGAGCAGTTCTTC. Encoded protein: CASSVGGRAFYNEQFF.

The CDR3 spells CASSAQAGMRETQYF. The CDR3 DNA follows: TGTGCCAGTAGTGCTCAGGCGGGCATGAGGGAGACCCAGTACTTC. The V gene is TRBV19, the J gene TRBJ2-5, with D possibly being TRBD2 (5 bases). Germline CDR1 and CDR2: LNHDA and SQIVND (reference sequence). V was cut by 5 bases and J by 5 bases, with 18 bases left in between. The CDR3 sequence is 15 residues long.

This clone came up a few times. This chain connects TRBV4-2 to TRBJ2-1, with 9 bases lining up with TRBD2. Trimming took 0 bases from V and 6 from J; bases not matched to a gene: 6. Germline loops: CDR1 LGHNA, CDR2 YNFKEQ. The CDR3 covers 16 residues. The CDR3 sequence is CASSQEPSGRFNEQFF. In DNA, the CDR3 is TGTGCCAGCAGCCAAGAGCCCAGCGGGAGGTTCAATGAGCAGTTCTTC.

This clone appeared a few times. The CDR3 DNA sequence: TGCAGCGCTATACTAAACCGGGGGATCTCCTACGAGCAGTACTTC. It is translated as CSAILNRGISYEQYF. The V call is TRBV29-1, the J call TRBJ2-7; maybe TRBD2 (6 bases). V lost 7 bases to trimming and J lost 0 bases, with 19 bases between them. The CDR3 totals 15 residues. Germline V gene lookup returns CDR1 SQVTM and CDR2 ANQGSEA.

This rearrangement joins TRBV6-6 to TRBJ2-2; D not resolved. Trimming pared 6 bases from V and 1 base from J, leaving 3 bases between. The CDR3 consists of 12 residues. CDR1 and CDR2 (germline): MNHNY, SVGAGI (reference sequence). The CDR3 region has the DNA TGTGCCAGCAGCCAGAACACCGGGGAGCTGTTTTTT. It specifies CASSQNTGELFF.

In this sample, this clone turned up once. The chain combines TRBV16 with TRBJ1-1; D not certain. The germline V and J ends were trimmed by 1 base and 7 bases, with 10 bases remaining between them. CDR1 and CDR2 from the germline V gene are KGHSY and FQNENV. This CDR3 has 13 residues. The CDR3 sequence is CASSQLGGHEAFF. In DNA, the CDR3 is TGTGCCAGCAGCCAATTGGGCGGGCATGAAGCTTTCTTT.

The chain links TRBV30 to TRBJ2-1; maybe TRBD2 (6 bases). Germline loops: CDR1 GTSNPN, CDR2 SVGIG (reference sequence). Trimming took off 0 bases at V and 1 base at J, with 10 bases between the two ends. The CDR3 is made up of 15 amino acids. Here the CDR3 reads CAWSVWAGSYNEQFF. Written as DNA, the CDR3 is TGTGCCTGGAGTGTATGGGCGGGGTCCTACAATGAGCAGTTCTTC.

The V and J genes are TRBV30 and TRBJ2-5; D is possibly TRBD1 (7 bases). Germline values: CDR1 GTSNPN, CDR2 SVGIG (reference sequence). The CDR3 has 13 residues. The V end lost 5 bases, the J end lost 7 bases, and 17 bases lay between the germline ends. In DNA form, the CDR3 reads TGTGCCTGGGCGGGACAGCTGCTTGGGACCCAGTACTTC. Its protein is CAWAGQLLGTQYF.

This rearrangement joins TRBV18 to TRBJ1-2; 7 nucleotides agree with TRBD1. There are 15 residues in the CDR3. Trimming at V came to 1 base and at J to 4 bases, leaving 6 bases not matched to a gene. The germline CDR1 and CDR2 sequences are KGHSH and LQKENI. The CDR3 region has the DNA TGTGCCAGCTCACCACGAGGGGCAGGGGGCTATGGCTACACCTTC. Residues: CASSPRGAGGYGYTF.

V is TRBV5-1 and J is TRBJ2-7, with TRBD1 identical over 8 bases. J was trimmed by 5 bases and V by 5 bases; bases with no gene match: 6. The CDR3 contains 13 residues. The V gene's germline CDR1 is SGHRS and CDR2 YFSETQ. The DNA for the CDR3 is TGCGCCAGCAGTGGACAGGGCGAGGACGAGCAGTACTTC. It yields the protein CASSGQGEDEQYF. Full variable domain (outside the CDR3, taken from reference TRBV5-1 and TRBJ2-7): KAGVTQTPRYLIKTRGQQVTLSCSPISGHRSVSWYQQTPGQGLQFLFEYFSETQRNKGNFPGRFSGRQFSNSRSEMNVSTLELGDSALYLCASSGQGEDEQYFGPGTRLTVT.

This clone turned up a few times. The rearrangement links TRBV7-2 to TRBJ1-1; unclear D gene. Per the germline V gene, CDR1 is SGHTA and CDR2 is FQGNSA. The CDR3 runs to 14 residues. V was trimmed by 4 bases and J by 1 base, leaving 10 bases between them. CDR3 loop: CASSWASPNTEAFF. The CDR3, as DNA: TGTGCCAGCAGCTGGGCTTCCCCGAACACTGAAGCTTTCTTT.

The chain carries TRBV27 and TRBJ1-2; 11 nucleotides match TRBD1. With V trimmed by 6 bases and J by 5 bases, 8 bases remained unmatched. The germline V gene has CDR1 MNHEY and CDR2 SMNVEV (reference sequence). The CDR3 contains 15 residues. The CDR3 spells CASRRTGGGMYGYTF. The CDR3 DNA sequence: TGTGCCAGCAGGCGGACAGGGGGCGGTATGTATGGCTACACCTTC.

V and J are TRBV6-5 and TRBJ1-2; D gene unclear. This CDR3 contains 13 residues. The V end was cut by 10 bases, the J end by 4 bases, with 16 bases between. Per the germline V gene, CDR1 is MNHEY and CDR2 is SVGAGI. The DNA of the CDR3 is TGTGCCACGCACGAGGGATTCCTCTATGGCTACACCTTC. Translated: CATHEGFLYGYTF.

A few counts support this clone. The CDR3 loop reads CSVEGSGRTSDTQYF. The CDR3 DNA reads as TGCAGCGTTGAAGGTAGCGGGAGGACCTCAGATACGCAGTATTTT. J is TRBJ2-3 and V is TRBV29-1, with 10 bases fitting TRBD2. Germline V CDR1 and CDR2: SQVTM, ANQGSEA. The CDR3 runs to 15 residues. The ends lost 1 base at V and 4 bases at J; junction bases unmatched: 5.

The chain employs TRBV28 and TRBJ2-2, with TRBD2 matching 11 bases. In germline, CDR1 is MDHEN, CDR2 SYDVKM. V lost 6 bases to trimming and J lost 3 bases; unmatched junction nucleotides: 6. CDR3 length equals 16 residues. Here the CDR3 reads CASSTSGRDYTGELFF. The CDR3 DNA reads TGTGCCAGCAGCACTAGCGGGAGAGACTACACCGGGGAGCTGTTTTTT.

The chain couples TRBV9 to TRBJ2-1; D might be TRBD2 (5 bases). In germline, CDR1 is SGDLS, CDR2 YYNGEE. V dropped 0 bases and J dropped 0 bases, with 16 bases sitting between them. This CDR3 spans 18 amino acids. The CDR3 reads CASSVGIGAASSYNEQFF. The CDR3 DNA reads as TGTGCCAGCAGCGTAGGGATAGGAGCGGCGAGCTCCTACAATGAGCAGTTCTTC.